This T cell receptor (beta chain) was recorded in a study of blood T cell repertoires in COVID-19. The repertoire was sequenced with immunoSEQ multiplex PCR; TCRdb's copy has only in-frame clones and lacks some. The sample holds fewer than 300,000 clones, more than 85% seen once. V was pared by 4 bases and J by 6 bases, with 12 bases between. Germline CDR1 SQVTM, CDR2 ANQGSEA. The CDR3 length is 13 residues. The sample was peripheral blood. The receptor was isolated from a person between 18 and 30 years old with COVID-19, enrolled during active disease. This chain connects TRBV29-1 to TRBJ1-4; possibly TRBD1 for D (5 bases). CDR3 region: CSVVEDTDEKLFF. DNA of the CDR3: TGCAGCGTTGTAGAGGACACGGATGAAAAACTGTTTTTT.